Sequencing of this TCR beta chain was carried out in a study of cytomegalovirus exposure and HLA in healthy donors. About this clone: What it binds is not known.

This CDR3 region has 14 residues. Trimming took 5 bases from V and 3 from J, leaving 14 bases between them. Germline values: CDR1 MNHNS, CDR2 SASEGT. Study-level results: In a later analysis, an Asian-associated ancestry cluster reportedly showed fewer N-insertions than the approximately 670-donor mean. 87-base-pair reads could not separate some V segments, including TRBV6-2 and TRBV6-3. V- and J-gene trimming of TCR beta was linked (in a later analysis) to a missense DCLRE1C variant. Reportedly, HLA-A and HLA-B alleles of most subjects were accurately predicted from TCR beta.

A multiplex PCR was run with 60 Vbeta primers and 13 Jbeta primers. Libraries were prepared by immunoSEQ multiplex PCR; TCRdb keeps only in-frame clonotypes and omits some of them. The sample holds roughly 100,000 clones, 69% seen once. Sequencing input: PBMCs. The rearrangement joins TRBV6-1 to TRBJ2-7; possible D gene TRBD2, 5 bases. This TCR derives from a man aged 25-40 years in good health and CMV-seronegative. CDR3 sequence (DNA): TGTGCCAGCAGTCCTCGGGGAATCCTCTACGAGCAGTACTTC. The encoded protein is CASSPRGILYEQYF.